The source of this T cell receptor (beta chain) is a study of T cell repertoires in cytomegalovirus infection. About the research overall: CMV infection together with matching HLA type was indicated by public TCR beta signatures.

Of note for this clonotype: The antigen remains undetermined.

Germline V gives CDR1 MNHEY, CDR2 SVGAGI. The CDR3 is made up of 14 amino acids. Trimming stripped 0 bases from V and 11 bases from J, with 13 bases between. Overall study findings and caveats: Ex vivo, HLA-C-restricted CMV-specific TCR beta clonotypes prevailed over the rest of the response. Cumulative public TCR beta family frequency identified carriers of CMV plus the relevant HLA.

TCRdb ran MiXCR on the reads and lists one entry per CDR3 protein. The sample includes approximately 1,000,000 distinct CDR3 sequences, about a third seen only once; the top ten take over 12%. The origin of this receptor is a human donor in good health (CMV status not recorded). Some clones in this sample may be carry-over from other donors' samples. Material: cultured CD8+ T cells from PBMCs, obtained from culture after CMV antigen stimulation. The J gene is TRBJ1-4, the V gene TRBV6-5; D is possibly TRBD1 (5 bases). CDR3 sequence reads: CASSYSPGPGKLFF. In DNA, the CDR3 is TGTGCCAGCAGTTACTCGCCGGGACCTGGGAAACTGTTTTTT.